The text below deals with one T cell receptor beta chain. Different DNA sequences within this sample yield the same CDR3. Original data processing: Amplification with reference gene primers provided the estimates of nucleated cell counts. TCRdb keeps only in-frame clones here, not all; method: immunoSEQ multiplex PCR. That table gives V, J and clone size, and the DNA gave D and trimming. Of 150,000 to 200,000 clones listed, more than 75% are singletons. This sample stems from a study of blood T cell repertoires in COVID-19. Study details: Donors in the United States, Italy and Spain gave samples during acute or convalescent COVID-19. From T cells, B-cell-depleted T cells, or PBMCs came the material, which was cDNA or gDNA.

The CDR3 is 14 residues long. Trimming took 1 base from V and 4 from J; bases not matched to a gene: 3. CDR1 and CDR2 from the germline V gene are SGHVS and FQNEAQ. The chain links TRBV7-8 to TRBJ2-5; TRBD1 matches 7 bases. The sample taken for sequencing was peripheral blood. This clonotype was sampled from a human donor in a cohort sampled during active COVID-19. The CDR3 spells CASSLGDRAETQYF. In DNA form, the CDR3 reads TGTGCCAGCAGCTTAGGTGACAGGGCAGAGACCCAGTACTTC.